This T cell receptor (beta chain) was profiled in a study of cytomegalovirus exposure and HLA in healthy donors (dated by TCRdb to 2017 to 2019). Describing the broader study: An earlier analysis of a few hundred of the donors reported roughly 300 Gb of sequence data and around 100 million unique TCR beta sequences obtained from some 200 million T cells. Every discovery cohort repertoire had been produced on one sequencing platform. In addition to the first cohort of 666 subjects, a separate validation cohort of 120 different subjects was used. To predict cytomegalovirus infection status, the study combined high-throughput TCR immunosequencing, statistical association of individual TCRs with disease status, and machine learning. The aim of the study was to test whether cataloging public T cell receptors could identify signatures of past pathogen exposure. Across about 370 genotyped donors of the cohort, an average of about 220,000 unique TCR beta nucleotide sequences per donor were sequenced, and roughly 20% of those sequences were non-productive. The number of donors typed differed by locus, with about 629-640 for A, B, C, DRB1 and DQB1, over 500 for DQA1, under 610 for DPA1, and over 400 for DPB1. An earlier analysis of nearly 600 of the donors applied high-throughput TCR beta sequencing to assess whether each TCR beta V gene segment acted as functional or pseudogenic. The later analysis used no new phenotypic data to find candidate immune exposures, relying instead on TCR beta sequences and their occurrence across donors. Among the roughly 400 genotyped donors, about 83% belonged to the genetic ancestry cluster associated with self-reported Caucasian donors. HLA typing included class I and class II loci at four-digit resolution. A later analysis re-analyzed previously published TCR beta repertoires from 660 or so donors and added high-resolution HLA genotyping to study TCR occurrence patterns. The study used immunosequencing to profile the T cell repertoires of approximately 640 subjects and linked those repertoires to cytomegalovirus serostatus. Alongside the repertoire data, information on donor age, sex, ethnicity and CMV serostatus was compiled. About five DR-DQ haplotypes were handled as single units for association and clustering because linkage in the cohort was strong. An early release covering roughly 600 HLA-typed donors comprised about 320 gigabases of sequencing data and 85 million to 100 million unique TCR sequences. A later genetic analysis took genome-wide SNP genotypes for about 65% of the 666 donors and used that subset as a discovery cohort.

The cohort consisted of approximately 670 healthy bone marrow donors. At the time of sampling, all cohort members were nominally healthy, though unrecorded immune exposures were likely present. The donor was CMV seropositive and belonged to the group of 250 to 300 seropositive cohort members. A peripheral blood sample was collected from each donor, and TCR beta sequencing was performed on peripheral blood mononuclear cells. Genomic DNA was extracted from the blood cell samples with the Qiagen DNeasy Blood Extraction Kit. Reading from cysteine to phenylalanine, the CDR3 counts 14 amino acids. The retained sequence is limited to the CDR3, 42 bases, with the frame set at the first base. The junction shows trimming of 3 bases on V and 16 bases on J, and the gene matches do not reach 12 bases of it. From a lookup of the germline V gene (reference sequence), CDR1 and CDR2 are SEHNR and FQNEAQ. Libraries were constructed by the immunoSEQ multiplex PCR assay. For the multiplex PCR, a mixture combining 60 forward primers for TCR Vbeta segments and 13 reverse primers for TCR Jbeta segments was used. Amplification of the CDR3 region of rearranged TCR beta genes was performed with a multiplex PCR assay on genomic DNA. Amplified TCR beta libraries were sequenced as 87-base-pair reads on the Illumina HiSeq System. From the authors' description of their analysis: A later analysis counted tens of millions of unique TCR beta chains across the 600 to 850 repertoires, and some 11 million of these chains were shared by at least two donors. To remove PCR and sequencing errors, raw reads were error-corrected and collapsed into unique sequences using a nearest-neighbor algorithm that merged closely related sequences. To assign V, D and J gene segments, CDR3 sequences were aligned to IMGT reference sequences. For a sequence to be retained, at least a six-nucleotide match to both a V gene segment and a J gene segment was required. A rearrangement counted as productive if the CDR3 had no stop codons and remained in frame with V and J, and every other rearrangement counted as non-productive. CDR3 was defined according to IMGT convention as the region running from the second conserved V-encoded cysteine to the conserved J-encoded phenylalanine. Sequences without an unambiguous match to a single V gene segment were excluded from the earlier analysis of about 600 of the donors. In an earlier analysis of about 590 of the donors, a V segment was called functional when productive rearrangements were above 56.7%, and segregating when the standard deviation between donors exceeded 5%. To diagnose cytomegalovirus status from the catalog of TCR beta chain sequences, a statistical classification framework was built. A later analysis assigned V and J genes by comparing TCR nucleotide sequences with IMGT/GENE-DB human TR gene sequences. Using the TCRdist pipeline, a later analysis assigned CDR3 sequences along with most-parsimonious VDJ recombination scenarios. In a later analysis, each TCR beta chain was defined by its CDR3 amino acid sequence together with its V-gene family, and reads lacking a unique V-gene family were excluded. To address suspected cross-contamination and a sequencing artifact, a later analysis removed a few hundred highly shared, low-generation-probability nucleotide sequences. In a later analysis, a clonal expansion index was calculated for each public chain from normalized within-repertoire ranks of inferred template counts. A later analysis computed generation probabilities with a VDJ recombination model fitted to out-of-frame rearrangements, and checked the results against IGoR. Hypergeometric tests were used in a later analysis to score TCR-TCR, TCR-HLA and TCR-CMV co-occurrence, with a repertoire-size bias correction applied to the TCR pairs. To estimate false discovery rates, a later analysis permuted the HLA or CMV assignments 20 times. In a later analysis, co-occurring TCRs were grouped with DBSCAN, and TCRdist sequence similarity was added when clustering was performed within HLA-allele-positive subsets. Co-occurrence clustering excluded repertoires with fewer than 30,000 or more than 120,000 public chains, plus five with anomalous nucleotide sharing. TCRdb re-hosts the immuneACCESS table, in-frame sequences only. Its copies lack some clones; in the studies checked, an unresolved V gene accounts for under half of them, and the cause for the rest is not known. V and J calls plus clone size are reproduced from that table; the DNA served to infer D and trimming. This sample has around 250,000 clones in its table, and approximately 82% of those were observed once. The ten largest clonotypes hold almost 8% of the sample.

As for this clone: It has no known antigen specificity. It has no much larger one-base neighbor in the sample; base qualities were not kept.

Paper-wide results and their limitations: The classifier was reported to diagnose cytomegalovirus status with high specificity and sensitivity in both the original cohort and the validation cohort. In an earlier analysis of 587 of the donors, most TCR beta V segments were observed in productive rearrangements about 90% or about 30% of the time, broadly matching IMGT annotations. Several of the top co-occurrence clusters appeared to be linked to parvovirus B19, influenza, CMV and Epstein-Barr virus, according to a later analysis. V-gene and J-gene trimming of TCR beta chains was associated with a missense DCLRE1C variant in a later genetic analysis, and the association was replicated in an independent cohort. The only immune exposure information available for the cohort was CMV serostatus. A total of roughly 160 TCR beta chains were listed by the study as associated with cytomegalovirus. Across donors, most TCR sequences were observed very rarely, whereas some public TCRs were present in many individuals. Only TCR beta chains were sequenced in this cohort, and the absence of alpha or paired-chain data limited detectable features. A further reported finding was that TCR beta sequences accurately predicted the HLA-A and HLA-B alleles for most subjects in the first cohort. It was suggested by the authors that the approach could potentially be generalized to other disease states and immunological phenotypes. Roughly uniform sequencing depth across donors was assumed in presence/absence analyses, although this assumption may not hold. Compared with equally common non-associated chains, HLA-associated TCR beta chains in a later analysis were more clonally expanded and had lower generation probabilities. Assigning TCR associations to individual alleles was difficult when HLA alleles, especially DR and DQ, strongly co-occurred. Compared with the roughly 670-donor mean, donors in an Asian-associated ancestry cluster had fewer N-insertions in productive TCRs, according to a later genetic analysis. At a false discovery rate of 0.05, a later analysis linked approximately 18,000 TCR beta sequences to specific HLA alleles. Because some donors lacked HLA typing at each locus, the association tests relied only on the typed subset. In a later analysis, TCR association rates were found to vary across HLA loci, with the most associated TCRs seen for DRB1 alleles and the fewest for HLA-C alleles. Because the 87-base-pair reads could not distinguish some IMGT-functional V segments, including TRBV6-2 and TRBV6-3, those segments were excluded. The earlier analysis of 587 of the donors excluded roughly 17 rarely observed V segments, including chromosome 9 orphons, because counts were too low. In vitro tests confirmed that a few of the cytomegalovirus-associated TCR beta chains recognize cytomegalovirus antigens. A cluster of highly shared sequence variants was judged likely to represent a technical artifact of the sequencing pipeline. Correlated functional status among segregating V segments might be attributable to linkage disequilibrium, but an unknown experimental factor could not be ruled out. In a later analysis, most CMV-associated TCR beta chains were found to appear HLA-restricted, with HLA associations seemingly driven largely by CMV exposure.

This receptor was taken from a woman in her fifties or sixties in good health and CMV-seropositive. Here the chain combines TRBV7-9 and TRBJ2-1, with 10 bases matching TRBD1. The sequenced material came from PBMCs. The DNA sequence is given as TGTGCCAGCAGCTTTATCTCGGCGGGACAGGGGAAATTCTTC. Its amino acids are CASSFISAGQGKFF.